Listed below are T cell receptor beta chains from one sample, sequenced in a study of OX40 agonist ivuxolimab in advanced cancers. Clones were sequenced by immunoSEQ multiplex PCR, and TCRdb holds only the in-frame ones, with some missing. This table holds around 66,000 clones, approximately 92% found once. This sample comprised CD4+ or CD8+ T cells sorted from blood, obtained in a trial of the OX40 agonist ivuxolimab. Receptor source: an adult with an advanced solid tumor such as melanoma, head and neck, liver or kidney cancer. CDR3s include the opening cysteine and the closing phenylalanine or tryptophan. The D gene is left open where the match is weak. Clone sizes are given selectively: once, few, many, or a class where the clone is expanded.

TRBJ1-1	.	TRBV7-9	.	TGTGCCAGCAGCCCCCAAGTCGGTACTGAAGCTTTCTTT	CASSPQVGTEAFF
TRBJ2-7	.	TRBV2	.	TGTGCCAGCAGTTCGACAGGATACGAGCAGTACTTC	CASSSTGYEQYF
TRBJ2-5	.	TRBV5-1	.	TGCGCCAGCAGCTTGGCGGTAGGGGAGACCCAGTACTTC	CASSLAVGETQYF
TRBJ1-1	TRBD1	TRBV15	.	TGTGCCACCAGCCTTTCAGGGGGCGCTGAAGCTTTCTTT	CATSLSGGAEAFF
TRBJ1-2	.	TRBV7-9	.	TGTGCCAGCAGCTTAATTCGTCTAGGGAGCGCGGGCTACACCTTC	CASSLIRLGSAGYTF
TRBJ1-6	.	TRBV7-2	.	TGTGCCAGCAGCCATGGACGGAGTAATTCACCCCTCCACTTT	CASSHGRSNSPLHF
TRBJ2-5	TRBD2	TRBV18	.	TGTGCCAGCTCACCAGCTAGCGGGGGACACGCCCAGTACTTC	CASSPASGGHAQYF
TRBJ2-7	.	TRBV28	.	TGTGCCAGCAGTTACCCCCAACAAGTTTACGAGCAGTACTTC	CASSYPQQVYEQYF
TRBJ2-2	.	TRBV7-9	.	TGTGCCAGCAGCCTACATTTTGGGGAGCTGTTTTTT	CASSLHFGELFF
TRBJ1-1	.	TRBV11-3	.	TGTGCCAGCAGCTTAGAATATGGTACTGAAGCTTTCTTT	CASSLEYGTEAFF
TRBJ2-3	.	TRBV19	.	TGTGCCAGGAGGACCCGCGATACGCAGTATTTT	CARRTRDTQYF
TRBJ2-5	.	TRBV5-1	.	TGCGCCAGCAGCTCAGGGGTTTATGGAGAGACCCAGTACTTC	CASSSGVYGETQYF
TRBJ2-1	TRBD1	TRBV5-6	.	TGTGCCAGCAGCCTCGTCGGGACAGGGGTTTACGATGAGCAGTTCTTC	CASSLVGTGVYDEQFF
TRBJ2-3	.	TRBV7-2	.	TGTGCCAGCAGCTCGGACCTCACAGATACGCAGTATTTT	CASSSDLTDTQYF
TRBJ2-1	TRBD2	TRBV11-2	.	TGTGCCAGCAGTTACACTAGCGGGAGTGGTTATGAGCAGTTCTTC	CASSYTSGSGYEQFF
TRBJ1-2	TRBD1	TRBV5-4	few	TGTGCCAGCAGCTCTCGACAGGGAAGAGGCTACACCTTC	CASSSRQGRGYTF
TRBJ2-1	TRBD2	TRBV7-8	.	TGTGCCAGCAGCTTAGCGGGGGGGACCTCCTACAATGAGCAGTTCTTC	CASSLAGGTSYNEQFF
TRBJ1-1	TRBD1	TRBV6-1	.	TGTGCCAGCACGTCTCTGACAGGGGGATATACTGAAGCTTTCTTT	CASTSLTGGYTEAFF
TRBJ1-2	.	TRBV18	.	TGTGCCAGCTCACCTTTACAGGGTACGGAAGATGGCTACACCTTC	CASSPLQGTEDGYTF
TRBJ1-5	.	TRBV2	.	TGTGCCGCGGGACAAGAGAGCAATCAGCCCCAGCATTTT	CAAGQESNQPQHF
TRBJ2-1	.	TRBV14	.	TGTGCCAGCAGTCAGACAGCTGGCAATGAGCAGTTCTTC	CASSQTAGNEQFF
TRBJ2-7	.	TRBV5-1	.	TGCGCCAGCAGCTTGGCCGGACTATCCCCCTACGAGCAGTACTTC	CASSLAGLSPYEQYF
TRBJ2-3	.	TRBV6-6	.	TGTGCCAGCAGAAACACAGGGAGGGGCACAGATACGCAGTATTTT	CASRNTGRGTDTQYF
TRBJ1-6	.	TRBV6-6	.	TGTGCCAGCAGTTACGGGGCAATTACCTATAATTCACCCCTCCACTTT	CASSYGAITYNSPLHF
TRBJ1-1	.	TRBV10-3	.	TGTGCCATCAGACGTCAAGGGGAACAGGGCCCGAACACTGAAGCTTTCTTT	CAIRRQGEQGPNTEAFF
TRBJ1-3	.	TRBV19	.	TGTGCCAGTAAGCTACAGGGCCCCTCTGGAAACACCATATATTTT	CASKLQGPSGNTIYF
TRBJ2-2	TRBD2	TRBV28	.	TGTGCCAGCAGTTCTGCGGGAGGTACCGGGGAGCTGTTTTTT	CASSSAGGTGELFF
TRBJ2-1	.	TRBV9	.	TGTGCCAGCAGCGTTAGGGCTAGCTCTAATGAGCAGTTCTTC	CASSVRASSNEQFF